These T cell receptor beta chains were read from a single sample in a study of cytomegalovirus exposure and HLA in healthy donors. Assay: immunoSEQ multiplex PCR; the TCRdb copy retains only in-frame clones and omits some. Its clone listing holds 45,000 to 55,000 clones. Sequencing used PBMCs. The receptors were sampled from a man in his forties or fifties in good health and CMV-seropositive. Each CDR3 is given with its conserved first and last residue. The D gene is left open where the match is weak.

NA	TRBV7-8	TRBJ1-3	TGTGCCAGCAGCCAGTCCAGGGTACGCTCTGGAAACACCATATATTTT	CASSQSRVRSGNTIYF
TRBD2	TRBV9	TRBJ2-3	TGTGCCAGCAGCGTCCAGCGGGGAGATACGCAGTATTTT	CASSVQRGDTQYF
NA	TRBV29-1	TRBJ2-6	TGCAGCGCCCAGGGGGGCTCTGGGGCCAACGTCCTGACTTTC	CSAQGGSGANVLTF
NA	TRBV2	TRBJ2-7	TGTGCCAGCAGACGACTAGGGGTCATGGACGAGCAGTACTTC	CASRRLGVMDEQYF
NA	TRBV9	TRBJ1-1	TGTGCCAGCAGCCTACTGGGGGGGCAGAACACTGAAGCTTTCTTT	CASSLLGGQNTEAFF
TRBD1	TRBV2	TRBJ1-2	TGTGCCAGCGGGCAAGACAGGGATGGCTACACCTTC	CASGQDRDGYTF
NA	TRBV5-6	TRBJ2-2	TGTGCCAGCAGGTTCCGGGACATAAACACCGGGGAGCTGTTTTTT	CASRFRDINTGELFF
TRBD2	TRBV5-5	TRBJ2-7	TGTGCCAGCAGCTCGGGACTAGCGGGAACCTACGAGCAGTACTTC	CASSSGLAGTYEQYF
NA	TRBV7-8	TRBJ1-1	TGTGCCAGCAGACCTGGGCCCCTTGAGACTGAAGCTTTCTTT	CASRPGPLETEAFF
TRBD2	TRBV7-3	TRBJ2-7	TGTGCCAGCAGCCCCACCCCGGGCGGGGGAGTATACGAGCAGTACTTC	CASSPTPGGGVYEQYF
NA	TRBV6-1	TRBJ1-2	TGTGCCAGCAGTGAAGCGGACACGTACTATGGCTACACCTTC	CASSEADTYYGYTF
TRBD1	TRBV4-1	TRBJ2-7	TGCGCCAGCAGCCCGCTCGGGACAGGGGGCCCGAGCTCCTACGAGCAGTACTTC	CASSPLGTGGPSSYEQYF
TRBD1	TRBV7-8	TRBJ1-3	TGTGCCAGCAGCTTAGCGGGATGGGACAGGGCGTCCTCTGGAAACACCATATATTTT	CASSLAGWDRASSGNTIYF
NA	TRBV6-5	TRBJ2-1	TGTGCCAGCAAGGAAGCGGTAATGTACAATGAGCAGTTCTTC	CASKEAVMYNEQFF
NA	TRBV7-9	TRBJ2-1	TGTGCCAGCAGCCGCTACAATGAGCAGTTCTTC	CASSRYNEQFF
TRBD1	TRBV7-9	TRBJ2-1	TGTGCCAGCAGCCTCGGACAGGGGGCGTCGAATGAGCAGTTCTTC	CASSLGQGASNEQFF
NA	TRBV13	TRBJ1-2	TGTGCCAGCAGCTCAATCCGGACAGCCTATGGCTACACCTTC	CASSSIRTAYGYTF
TRBD2	TRBV11-2	TRBJ2-1	TGTGCCAGCAGCCGGAGAGAGACTAGCGATCCCTACAATGAGCAGTTCTTC	CASSRRETSDPYNEQFF
TRBD1	TRBV5-1	TRBJ2-7	TGCGCCAGCAGAGCCGGGACAGGGGATTACGAGCAGTACTTC	CASRAGTGDYEQYF
TRBD1	TRBV18	TRBJ1-2	TGTGCCAGCTCAGCAGGGGGCGACTATGGCTACACCTTC	CASSAGGDYGYTF
NA	TRBV28	TRBJ2-7	TGTGCCAGCCTCGCCCCCAGAGGAGGTTACGAGCAGTACTTC	CASLAPRGGYEQYF
TRBD1	TRBV9	TRBJ2-1	TGTGCCACCGGGACAGGGGGAAACAATGAGCAGTTCTTC	CATGTGGNNEQFF
NA	TRBV5-1	TRBJ2-4	TGCGCCAGCAGCTTGGGTCAGGGGAGAAACATTCAGTACTTC	CASSLGQGRNIQYF
TRBD2	TRBV6-5	TRBJ2-5	TGTGCCAGCAGTTACGGAGGCGGGCGGGGGGAGACCCAGTACTTC	CASSYGGGRGETQYF
TRBD1	TRBV19	TRBJ2-7	TGTGCCAGTAGTATAGATTTTGGGACAGGGAATATGAACGAGCAGTACTTC	CASSIDFGTGNMNEQYF